Listed here are 16 T cell receptor beta chains from one sample, sequenced in a study of early stage breast cancer tumors (dated by TCRdb to about 2017). The receptor library was made with the immunoSEQ multiplex PCR assay. TCRdb carries this immuneACCESS record with in-frame sequences only. Its versions omit some clonotypes, under half of them owing to an unresolved V gene in the studies checked, with the rest unexplained. Within this sample are about 5,000 clones, with roughly 64% of them counted one time only. The top ten clonotypes cover 20% to 25% of the sample. The sequenced material came from breast tumor tissue. Receptors were obtained from a person in their fifties with breast cancer.

This chain uses TRBV30 with TRBJ1-3, with 8 bases lining up with TRBD1. Germline CDR1 is GTSNPN and CDR2 is SVGIG (reference sequence). The CDR3 extends over 18 amino acids. Trimming took 0 bases from V and 4 from J; bases not matched to a gene: 14. The CDR3 sequence: CAWSVVLVRSGGGNTIYF. Here the CDR3 DNA reads TGTGCCTGGAGTGTAGTTTTGGTTCGGTCAGGGGGCGGAAACACCATATATTTT.

This clone has only a few counts. This sequence joins TRBV11-3 and TRBJ2-1; 8 nucleotides align to TRBD2. V dropped 5 bases and J dropped 10; count of bases not matched to a gene: 13. This CDR3 comprises 15 residues. The germline CDR1 and CDR2 sequences are SGHNT and YENEEA. The CDR3 DNA is TGTGCCAGCAGCCCTAGCGGGCAGCTGAATGACGAGCAGTTCTTC. It specifies CASSPSGQLNDEQFF.

The chain carries TRBV10-3 and TRBJ2-3, with 12 positions matching TRBD2. Germline values: CDR1 ENHRY, CDR2 SYGVKD. This CDR3 is built from 16 residues. V lost 4 bases to trimming and J lost 2 bases; unmatched junction nucleotides: 4. The CDR3 DNA is TGTGCCATCAGTGGACGGACTAGCGGGATCACAGATACGCAGTATTTT. Its protein is CAISGRTSGITDTQYF.

The V gene is TRBV4-3, the J gene TRBJ2-7; D remains unclear. The CDR3 is made up of 13 amino acids. V was shortened by 0 bases and J by 4 bases, with 7 bases between the two germline ends. CDR1 and CDR2 from the germline V gene are LGHNA and YSLEER. The CDR3 sequence: CASSQEVAYEQYF. CDR3 nucleotide sequence: TGCGCCAGCAGCCAAGAGGTGGCTTACGAGCAGTACTTC.

This clone turned up a few times. V is TRBV5-1 and J is TRBJ2-2; D is perhaps TRBD2 (7 bases). The CDR3 runs to 17 residues. Trimming took 0 bases from V and 0 from J, leaving 12 bases between them. The germline gives CDR1 SGHRS, CDR2 YFSETQ. In nucleotides, the CDR3 is TGCGCCAGCAGCTTGGCAGGCGGGGGCTCGAACACCGGGGAGCTGTTTTTT. This encodes CASSLAGGGSNTGELFF.

This clone is categorized as medium-sized. This chain uses TRBV19 with TRBJ2-7; 8 nucleotides align to TRBD1. Germline CDR1 LNHDA, CDR2 SQIVND (reference sequence). V shed 3 bases and J 0 bases; nucleotides not matched to a gene: 10. This CDR3 contains 17 residues. The CDR3 DNA follows: TGTGCCAGTAGTATTTCAGCAGGGGGCGAGGTCTCCTACGAGCAGTACTTC. Its translation is CASSISAGGEVSYEQYF.

The chain links TRBV4-2 to TRBJ1-5; 7 nucleotides align to TRBD1. The J segment lost 5 bases and the V segment lost 0 bases, leaving 10 bases of the junction unmatched. The CDR3 length is 17 residues. Germline CDR1 reads LGHNA; CDR2 reads YNFKEQ. CDR3 nucleotide sequence: TGTGCCAGCAGCCAAGATCGCAAGGGGGCAGGGGATCAGCCCCAGCATTTT. Translation gives CASSQDRKGAGDQPQHF.

The CDR3 bases are TGTGCCACCAGCAGAGTTTCGGGGGGTGGCGGGGGCACAGATACGCAGTATTTT. It codes for CATSRVSGGGGGTDTQYF. This chain links TRBV15 with TRBJ2-3, with TRBD2 matching over 7 bases. Germline V gene lookup returns CDR1 LNHNV and CDR2 YYDKDF (reference sequence). Unmatched junction bases numbered 11, after V lost 1 base and J lost 1 base. There are 18 residues in the CDR3. Drawing the rest from reference TRBV15 and TRBJ2-3, the complete variable domain is DAMVIQNPRYQVTQFGKPVTLSCSQTLNHNVMYWYQQKSSQAPKLLFHYYDKDFNNEADTPDNFQSRRPNTSFCFLDIRSPGLGDTAMYLCATSRVSGGGGGTDTQYFGPGTRLTVL.

This chain connects TRBV4-1 to TRBJ1-2; 7 bases agree with TRBD1. CDR1 and CDR2 (germline): MGHRA, YSYEKL. This CDR3 contains 13 residues. V lost 1 base and J lost 4; bases outside the gene matches: 0. CDR3 loop: CASSQGQGYGYTF. The CDR3 DNA reads as TGCGCCAGCAGCCAAGGACAGGGCTATGGCTACACCTTC.

V is TRBV29-1 and J is TRBJ1-2, with D hard to call. Trimming took off 4 bases at V and 4 bases at J, with 7 bases between the two ends. This CDR3 has 11 amino acids. The germline gives CDR1 SQVTM, CDR2 ANQGSEA. CDR3 DNA: TGCAGCGTTGTCCGGGGCTATGGCTACACCTTC. Residues: CSVVRGYGYTF.

The chain carries TRBV7-9 and TRBJ1-5; D unclear. The CDR3 length is 18 residues. Germline loops: CDR1 SEHNR, CDR2 FQNEAQ (reference sequence). V was clipped by 1 base and J by 0 bases, with 16 bases between them. CDR3 protein: CASSLGGGGAISNQPQHF. The CDR3 DNA follows: TGTGCCAGCAGCTTAGGAGGAGGAGGAGCAATTAGCAATCAGCCCCAGCATTTT.

This clone has a handful of counts. The chain carries TRBV5-1 and TRBJ1-2; TRBD1 matches 8 bases. CDR3 size: 13 residues. V trimming: 4 bases; J trimming: 6 bases; junction bases outside the gene matches: 5. Germline V gene sequence: CDR1 SGHRS, CDR2 YFSETQ. CDR3: CASSPGGPNGYTF. DNA of the CDR3: TGCGCCAGCAGCCCAGGGGGCCCCAATGGCTACACCTTC.

This clone was seen a few times. The J gene is TRBJ2-2, the V gene TRBV5-1; D may be TRBD2 (6 bases). This CDR3 region has 16 residues. The V and J ends lost 4 bases and 2 bases respectively, with 15 bases between them. The germline V gene encodes CDR1 SGHRS and CDR2 YFSETQ. For the CDR3, the DNA is TGCGCCAGCAGCACAAATGGGGGGTTCAACACCGGGGAGCTGTTTTTT. It translates to CASSTNGGFNTGELFF.

In DNA form, the CDR3 reads TGTGCCAGCAGTGCCTGGGGTTTCAATGAGCAGTTCTTC. This gives the protein CASSAWGFNEQFF. The V call is TRBV9, the J call TRBJ2-1; D is ambiguous. Germline CDR1 is SGDLS and CDR2 is YYNGEE. The CDR3 extends over 13 amino acids. V was pared by 5 bases and J by 6 bases, with 12 bases between.

This clone was picked up a small number of times. The same CDR3 also results from other DNA sequences found in this sample. This rearrangement joins TRBV6-5 to TRBJ2-1, with a possible D match to TRBD2 (7 bases). The CDR3 contains 15 residues. The germline CDR1 and CDR2 sequences are MNHEY and SVGAGI. Trimming cost V 2 bases and J 7 bases, with 15 bases left between them. CDR3 coding DNA: TGTGCCAGCAGTTACGGCGCGGGGGCCTCTAATGAGCAGTTCTTC. Its translation: CASSYGAGASNEQFF.

This sequence joins TRBV19 and TRBJ2-7, with 11 bases fitting TRBD1. Germline lookup yields CDR1 LNHDA and CDR2 SQIVND (reference sequence). With 7 bases clipped from V and 4 bases from J, the junction kept 6 bases outside the gene matches. The CDR3 covers 14 residues. CDR3 bases: TGTGCCAGTAAGCGGGACAGGGGGGCTTACGAGCAGTACTTC. Translation gives CASKRDRGAYEQYF.